The T cell receptor beta chain under discussion was sequenced for a study of CD4 T cells in relation to SARS-CoV-2 and coronaviruses. Whole-study context: After roughly 11 days of antigen culture, PBMC TCR beta CDR3s were sequenced.

Germline V gene sequence: CDR1 MNHEY, CDR2 SMNVEV (reference sequence). This CDR3 has 15 residues. V lost 6 bases and J lost 1, with 15 bases in between. Profiled with immunoSEQ multiplex PCR; TCRdb holds only in-frame clones, not every one. The profile shows some 40,000 clones, more than 60% of them singletons. Remarks on this clone: Its antigen is not known.

Sequencing used memory CD4+ T cells from PBMCs, cultured in vitro. The receptor's source is an adult with COVID-19. The chain has TRBV27 and TRBJ1-1; no definite D call. CDR3 in amino acids: CASSRRGAPNTEAFF. The DNA for the CDR3 is TGTGCCAGCAGCCGCCGGGGTGCGCCGAACACTGAAGCTTTCTTT.